Sequencing of this T cell receptor beta chain was carried out in a study of blood T cell repertoires in COVID-19 (TCRdb year 2020). Turning to the overall study: Collaborator samples came from the United States, Italy and Spain and covered acute and convalescent phases of COVID-19. Subjects who had been exposed to COVID-19, were actively infected with it, or had recovered from it provided the deeply sampled blood TCRbeta repertoires that made up the dataset. The prospective study material was composed of cDNA or gDNA derived from T cells, B-cell-depleted T cells, or PBMCs. HLA class I and class II types, where available, came from metadata supplied by the sample provider rather than from assay-based typing. Samples were obtained from the ongoing ImmuneRACE study (first 160 participants) and from 1,254 subjects provided by 6 global collaborators. A freely available public database, intended as a resource for researchers studying the immune response to SARS-CoV-2, is where the repertoires were released. A de-identified subject ID, COVID-19 status, age in years and sex were almost always included in the sample metadata. What the study reported, not specific to this receptor: The quantity of clinical and demographic metadata differed by source and by participant and was supplied without curation.

This clone was seen a single time. The clone's antigen remains unknown. No clone much larger than this one lies a single base away; base qualities are absent. One collaborating source in Seattle enrolled patients during active infection and followed them longitudinally through the course of disease. Whole blood was collected in K2EDTA tubes by collaborating institutions according to the institutions' own protocols. For TCRbeta analysis, collaborators shipped samples as frozen whole blood, isolated PBMCs, or DNA extracted from either of those sample types. TCRbeta CDR3 regions were amplified from genomic DNA using the immunoSEQ Assay, a bias-controlled multiplex PCR. For the original study's pipeline: Within the assay, amplification of reference gene primers was used to estimate how many nucleated cells each sample contained. To quantify the absolute abundance of each unique TCRbeta CDR3 rearrangement, sequence reads were collapsed and filtered. For each sample, productive Simpson clonality was calculated by taking the square root of Simpson's diversity index across productive rearrangements. TCRdb limited this immuneACCESS table to in-frame rearrangements with V and J called. A share of clones is missing; checked studies link under half to unresolved V genes, and the rest is unexplained. D and trimming were read from the DNA, whereas the V and J calls and clone size are those reported in that table. A total of about 220,000 clones appear in this sample, around 86% of them only once. Of the sample, about 5.6% is held by the ten largest clones.

The CDR3 sequence holds 16 residues, the cysteine and phenylalanine included. Only the CDR3 portion is preserved as DNA: 48 bases, with reading frame beginning at the first base. From a lookup of the germline V gene, CDR1 and CDR2 are SGHRS and YFSETQ. V has 0 bases trimmed and J has 4 bases trimmed; junction bases matching no gene number 8. The sequenced sample was peripheral blood. The chain is made from TRBV5-1 and TRBJ2-3, with 7 bases in between that match TRBD2. This sequence was found in a woman in her 70s with COVID-19, enrolled during active disease. The nucleotide sequence reads as follows: TGCGCCAGCAGCTTGGCGGCGGGAGTAATGGCAGATACGCAGTATTTT. Translated, it reads CASSLAAGVMADTQYF.